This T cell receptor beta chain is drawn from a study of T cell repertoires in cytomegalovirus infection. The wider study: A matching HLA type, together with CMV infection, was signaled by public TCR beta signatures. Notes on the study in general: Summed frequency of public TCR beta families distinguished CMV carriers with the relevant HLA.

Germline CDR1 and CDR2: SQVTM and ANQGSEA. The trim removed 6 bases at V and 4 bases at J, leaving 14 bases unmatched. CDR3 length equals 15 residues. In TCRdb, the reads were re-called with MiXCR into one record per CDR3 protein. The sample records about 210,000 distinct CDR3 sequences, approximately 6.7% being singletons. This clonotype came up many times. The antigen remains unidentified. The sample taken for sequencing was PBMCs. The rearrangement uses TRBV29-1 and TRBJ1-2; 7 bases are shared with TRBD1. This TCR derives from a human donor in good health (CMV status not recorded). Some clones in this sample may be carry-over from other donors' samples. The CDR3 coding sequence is TGCAGCGTAGGAGTTAGGGGGCGCCGAGGCTATGGCTACACCTTC. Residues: CSVGVRGRRGYGYTF. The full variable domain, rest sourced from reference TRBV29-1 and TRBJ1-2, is SAVISQKPSRDICQRGTSLTIQCQVDSQVTMMFWYRQQPGQSLTLIATANQGSEATYESGFVIDKFPISRPNLTFSTLTVSNMSPEDSSIYLCSVGVRGRRGYGYTFGSGTRLTVV.